This T cell receptor beta chain was observed in a study of Graves' ophthalmopathy and Graves' hyperthyroidism. Whole-study results and caveats: Ophthalmopathy cases were distinguished from stable hyperthyroidism by a 13-signature model, reaching 85% to 90% sensitivity and about 80% specificity.

This clonotype was counted a few times. The antigen remains undetermined. One end of the junction is discordant with germline, which a read error may explain. Germline V CDR1 and CDR2: MNHNS, SASEGT. This CDR3 has 12 residues. Amplified TCR beta CDR3 regions were obtained using RNA transcripts as template. The library came from an HTBI-primed first-round RT-PCR and a second-round multiplex PCR. TCRdb passed the multiplex PCR reads through MiXCR, listing each CDR3 protein once. The sample includes 650,000 to 900,000 distinct CDR3 sequences, roughly 40% of them seen just once. The sequencing input was peripheral blood. The chain recombines TRBV6-1 with TRBJ2-7; TRBD2 agrees at 11 bases. This receptor was identified in an adult man with Graves' ophthalmopathy. CDR3 nucleotide sequence: TGTGCCAGCAGTGAAGCCGGACTAGCGGGTGACTTC. This gives the protein CASSEAGLAGDF.